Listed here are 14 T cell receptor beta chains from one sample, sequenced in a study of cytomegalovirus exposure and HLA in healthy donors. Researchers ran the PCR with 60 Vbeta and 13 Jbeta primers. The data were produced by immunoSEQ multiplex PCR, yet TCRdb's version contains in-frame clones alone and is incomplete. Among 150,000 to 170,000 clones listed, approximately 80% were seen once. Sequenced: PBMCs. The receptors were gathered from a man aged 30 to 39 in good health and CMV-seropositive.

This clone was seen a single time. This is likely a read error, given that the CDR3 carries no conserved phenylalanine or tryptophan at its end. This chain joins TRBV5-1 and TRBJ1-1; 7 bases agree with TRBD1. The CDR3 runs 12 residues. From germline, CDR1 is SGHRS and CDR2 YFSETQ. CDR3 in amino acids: CASSLQGAEAFL. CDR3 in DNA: TGCGCTAGCAGCTTGCAGGGGGCTGAAGCTTTCCTT.

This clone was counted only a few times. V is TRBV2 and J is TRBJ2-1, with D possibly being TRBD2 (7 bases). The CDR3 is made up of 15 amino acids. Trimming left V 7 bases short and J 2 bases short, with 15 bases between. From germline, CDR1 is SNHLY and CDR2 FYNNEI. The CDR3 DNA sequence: TGTGCCAGCATGGGGGGGCGGGAGACCTACAATGAGCAGTTCTTC. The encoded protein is CASMGGRETYNEQFF.

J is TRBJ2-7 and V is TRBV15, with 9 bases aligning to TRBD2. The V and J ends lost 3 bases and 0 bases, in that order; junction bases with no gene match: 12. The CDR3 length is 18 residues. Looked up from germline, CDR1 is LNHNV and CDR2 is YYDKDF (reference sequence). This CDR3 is CATSRGPGAGGSSYEQYF. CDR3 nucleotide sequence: TGTGCCACCAGCAGGGGTCCGGGAGCGGGAGGAAGCTCCTACGAGCAGTACTTC.

The CDR3 sequence: CASNGGTEKSSYNEQFF. In DNA, the CDR3 is TGTGCCAGTAATGGGGGGACAGAGAAGAGCTCCTACAATGAGCAGTTCTTC. The rearrangement joins TRBV19 to TRBJ2-1, with D possibly matching TRBD1 (7 bases). The germline V gene encodes CDR1 LNHDA and CDR2 SQIVND (reference sequence). V was cut by 7 bases and J by 0 bases, with 19 bases left in between. CDR3 length equals 17 residues.

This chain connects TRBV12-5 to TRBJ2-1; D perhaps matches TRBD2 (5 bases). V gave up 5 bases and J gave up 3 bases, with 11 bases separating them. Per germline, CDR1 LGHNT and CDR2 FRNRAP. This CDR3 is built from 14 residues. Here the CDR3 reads CASGNGLGYNEQFF. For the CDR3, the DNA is TGTGCTAGTGGTAACGGACTCGGCTACAATGAGCAGTTCTTC.

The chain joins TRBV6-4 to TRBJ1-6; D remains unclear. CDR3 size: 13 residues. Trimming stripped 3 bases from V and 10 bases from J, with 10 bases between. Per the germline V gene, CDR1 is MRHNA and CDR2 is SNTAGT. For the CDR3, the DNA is TGTGCCAGCAGTGAAGAGACTTCCTCACCCCTCCACTTT. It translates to CASSEETSSPLHF.

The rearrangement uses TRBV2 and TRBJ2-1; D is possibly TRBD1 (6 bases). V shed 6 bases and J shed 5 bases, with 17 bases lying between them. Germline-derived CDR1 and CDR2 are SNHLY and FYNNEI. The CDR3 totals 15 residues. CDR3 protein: CASRRDTVADNEQFF. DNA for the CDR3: TGTGCCAGCAGGAGGGACACCGTCGCCGACAATGAGCAGTTCTTC.

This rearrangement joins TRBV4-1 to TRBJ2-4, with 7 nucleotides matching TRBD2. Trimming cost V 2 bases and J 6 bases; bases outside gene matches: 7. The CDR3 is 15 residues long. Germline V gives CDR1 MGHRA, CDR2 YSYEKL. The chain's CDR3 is CASSQPTSVLNIQYF. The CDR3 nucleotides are TGCGCCAGCAGCCAACCAACTAGCGTGCTAAACATTCAGTACTTC.

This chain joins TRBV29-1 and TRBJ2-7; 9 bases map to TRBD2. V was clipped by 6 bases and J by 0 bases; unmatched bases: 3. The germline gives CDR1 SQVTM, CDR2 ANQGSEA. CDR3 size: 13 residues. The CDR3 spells CSVIAGDSYEQYF. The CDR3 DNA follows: TGCAGCGTGATAGCGGGAGACTCCTACGAGCAGTACTTC.

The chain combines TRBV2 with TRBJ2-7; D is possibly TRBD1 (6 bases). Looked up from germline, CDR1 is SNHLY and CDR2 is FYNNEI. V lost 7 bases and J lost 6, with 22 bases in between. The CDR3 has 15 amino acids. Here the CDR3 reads CASTEGGRIAREQYF. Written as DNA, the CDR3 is TGTGCCAGCACCGAAGGGGGACGAATCGCCCGCGAGCAGTACTTC.

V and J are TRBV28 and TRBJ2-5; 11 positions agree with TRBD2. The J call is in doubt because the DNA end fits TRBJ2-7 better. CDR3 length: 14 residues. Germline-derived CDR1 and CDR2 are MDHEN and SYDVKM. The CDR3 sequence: CASRRLAGTYEQYF. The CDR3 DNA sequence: TGTGCCAGCAGGAGACTAGCGGGAACCTACGAGCAGTACTTC.

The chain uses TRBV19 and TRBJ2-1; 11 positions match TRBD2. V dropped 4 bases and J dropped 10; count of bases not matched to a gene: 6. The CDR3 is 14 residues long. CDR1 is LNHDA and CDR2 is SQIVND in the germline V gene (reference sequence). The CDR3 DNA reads TGTGCCAGTAGTACCCCTCGACTAGCGGGAGAGCAGTTCTTC. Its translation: CASSTPRLAGEQFF. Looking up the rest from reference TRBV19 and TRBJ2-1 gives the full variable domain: DGGITQSPKYLFRKEGQNVTLSCEQNLNHDAMYWYRQDPGQGLRLIYYSQIVNDFQKGDIAEGYSVSREKKESFPLTVTSAQKNPTAFYLCASSTPRLAGEQFFGPGTRLTVL.

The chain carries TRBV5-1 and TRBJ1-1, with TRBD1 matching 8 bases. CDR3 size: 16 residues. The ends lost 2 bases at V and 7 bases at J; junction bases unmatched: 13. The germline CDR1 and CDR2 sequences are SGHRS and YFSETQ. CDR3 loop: CASSLHPSGQGGEAFF. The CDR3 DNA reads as TGCGCCAGCAGCTTACACCCTTCTGGACAGGGTGGTGAAGCTTTCTTT.

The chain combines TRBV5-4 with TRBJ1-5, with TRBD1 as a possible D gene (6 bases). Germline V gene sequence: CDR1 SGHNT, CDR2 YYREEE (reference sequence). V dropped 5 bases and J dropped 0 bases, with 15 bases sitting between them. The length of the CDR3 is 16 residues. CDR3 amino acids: CASRDRDNHSNQPQHF. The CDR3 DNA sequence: TGTGCCAGCAGGGACCGGGACAACCATAGCAATCAGCCCCAGCATTTT.